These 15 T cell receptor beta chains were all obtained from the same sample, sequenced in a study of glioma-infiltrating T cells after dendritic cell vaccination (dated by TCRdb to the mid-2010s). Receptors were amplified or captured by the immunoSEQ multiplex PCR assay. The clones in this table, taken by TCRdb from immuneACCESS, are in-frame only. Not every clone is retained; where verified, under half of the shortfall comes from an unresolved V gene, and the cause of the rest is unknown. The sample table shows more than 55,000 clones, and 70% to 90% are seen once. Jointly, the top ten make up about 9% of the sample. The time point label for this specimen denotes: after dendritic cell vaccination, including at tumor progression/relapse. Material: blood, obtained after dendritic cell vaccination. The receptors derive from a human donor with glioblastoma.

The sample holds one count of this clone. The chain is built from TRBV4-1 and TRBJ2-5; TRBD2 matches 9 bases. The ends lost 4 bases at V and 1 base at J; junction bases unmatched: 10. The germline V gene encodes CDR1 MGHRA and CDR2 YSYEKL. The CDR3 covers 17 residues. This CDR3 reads CASSRRGLAGPQETQYF. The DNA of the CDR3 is TGCGCCAGCAGCCGGAGGGGGCTAGCGGGGCCCCAAGAGACCCAGTACTTC.

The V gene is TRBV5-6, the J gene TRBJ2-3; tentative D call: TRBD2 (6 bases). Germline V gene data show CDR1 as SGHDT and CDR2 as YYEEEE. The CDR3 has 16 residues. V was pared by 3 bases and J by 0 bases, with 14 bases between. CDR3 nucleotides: TGTGCCAGCAGCTCAGCCGGGGGAACTAGCACAGATACGCAGTATTTT. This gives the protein CASSSAGGTSTDTQYF.

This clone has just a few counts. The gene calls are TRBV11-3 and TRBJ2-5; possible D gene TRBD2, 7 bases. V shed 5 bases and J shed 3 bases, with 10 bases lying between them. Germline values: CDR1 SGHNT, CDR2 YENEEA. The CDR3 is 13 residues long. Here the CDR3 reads CASSRGAEETQYF. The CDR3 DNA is TGTGCCAGCAGCCGGGGGGCCGAAGAGACCCAGTACTTC.

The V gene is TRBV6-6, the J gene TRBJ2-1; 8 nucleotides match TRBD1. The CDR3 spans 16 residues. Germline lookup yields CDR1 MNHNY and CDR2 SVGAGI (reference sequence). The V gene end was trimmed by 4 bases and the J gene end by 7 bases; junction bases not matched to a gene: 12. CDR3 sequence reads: CASSSPTGVFANEQFF. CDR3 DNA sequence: TGTGCCAGCAGTTCCCCGACAGGGGTTTTTGCTAATGAGCAGTTCTTC.

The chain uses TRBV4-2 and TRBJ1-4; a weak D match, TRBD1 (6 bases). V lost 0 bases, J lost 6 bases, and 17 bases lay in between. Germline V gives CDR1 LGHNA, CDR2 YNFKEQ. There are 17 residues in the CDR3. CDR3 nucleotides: TGTGCCAGCAGCCAAGATGCGGGGGGCGCGATCTATGAAAAACTGTTTTTT. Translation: CASSQDAGGAIYEKLFF.

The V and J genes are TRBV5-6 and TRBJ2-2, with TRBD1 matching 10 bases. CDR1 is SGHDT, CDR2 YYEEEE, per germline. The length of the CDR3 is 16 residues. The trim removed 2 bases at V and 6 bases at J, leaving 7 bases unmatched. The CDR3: CASSFPGQGTAGELFF. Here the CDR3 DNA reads TGTGCCAGCAGCTTTCCGGGACAGGGGACGGCCGGGGAGCTGTTTTTT.

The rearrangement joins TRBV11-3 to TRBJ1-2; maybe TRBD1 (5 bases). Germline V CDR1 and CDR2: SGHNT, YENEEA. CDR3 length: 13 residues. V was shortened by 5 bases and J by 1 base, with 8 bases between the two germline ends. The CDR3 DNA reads TGTGCCAGCAGCCAGGGCGATAACTATGGCTACACCTTC. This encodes CASSQGDNYGYTF.

CDR3 region: CASSYSNGDYGYTF. CDR3 bases: TGTGCCAGCAGTTACTCGAACGGGGACTATGGCTACACCTTC. This chain links TRBV6-6 with TRBJ1-2; no reliable D call. This CDR3 is built from 14 residues. The germline V and J ends were trimmed by 0 bases and 3 bases, with 8 bases remaining between them. Germline values: CDR1 MNHNY, CDR2 SVGAGI (reference sequence).

In DNA, the CDR3 is TGCGCCAGCAGCCAAGGAGAAACCTATGGCTACACCTTC. Encoded protein: CASSQGETYGYTF. This chain uses TRBV4-1 with TRBJ1-2; D unresolved. Per the germline V gene, CDR1 is MGHRA and CDR2 is YSYEKL. This CDR3 contains 13 residues. V dropped 1 base and J dropped 4 bases, with 7 bases sitting between them.

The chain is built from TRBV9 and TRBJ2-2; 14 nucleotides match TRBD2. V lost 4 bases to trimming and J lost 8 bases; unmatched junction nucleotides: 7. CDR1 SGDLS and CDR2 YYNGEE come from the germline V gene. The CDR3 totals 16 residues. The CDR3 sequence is CASSSRLAGGPGELFF. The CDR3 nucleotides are TGTGCCAGCAGCTCGAGACTAGCGGGGGGGCCGGGGGAGCTGTTTTTT.

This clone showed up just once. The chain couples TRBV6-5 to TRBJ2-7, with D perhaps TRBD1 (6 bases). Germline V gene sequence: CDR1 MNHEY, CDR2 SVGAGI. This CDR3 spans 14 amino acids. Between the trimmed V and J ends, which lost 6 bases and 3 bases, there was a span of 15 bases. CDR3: CASSPSQGLYEQYF. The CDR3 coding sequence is TGTGCCAGCAGCCCCTCCCAGGGGCTCTACGAGCAGTACTTC.

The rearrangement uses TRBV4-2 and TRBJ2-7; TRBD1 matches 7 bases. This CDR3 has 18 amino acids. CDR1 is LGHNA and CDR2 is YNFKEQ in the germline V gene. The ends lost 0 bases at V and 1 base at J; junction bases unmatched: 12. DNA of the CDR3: TGTGCCAGCAGCCAAGATAGGGTTGACAGGGCCTCTTCCTACGAGCAGTACTTC. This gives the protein CASSQDRVDRASSYEQYF.

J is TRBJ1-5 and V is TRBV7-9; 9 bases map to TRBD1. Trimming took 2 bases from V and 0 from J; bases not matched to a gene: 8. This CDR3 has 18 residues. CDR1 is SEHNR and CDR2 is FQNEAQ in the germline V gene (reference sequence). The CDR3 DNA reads TGTGCCAGCAGCTTACCGGGACAGGGCCTTTATAGCAATCAGCCCCAGCATTTT. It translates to CASSLPGQGLYSNQPQHF.

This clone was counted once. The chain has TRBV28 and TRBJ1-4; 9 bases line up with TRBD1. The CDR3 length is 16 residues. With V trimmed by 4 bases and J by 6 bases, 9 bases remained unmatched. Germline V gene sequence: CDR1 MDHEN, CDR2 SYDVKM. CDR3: CASSSKYRQGDEKLFF. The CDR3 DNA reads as TGTGCCAGCAGTTCTAAGTACCGACAGGGGGATGAAAAACTGTTTTTT.

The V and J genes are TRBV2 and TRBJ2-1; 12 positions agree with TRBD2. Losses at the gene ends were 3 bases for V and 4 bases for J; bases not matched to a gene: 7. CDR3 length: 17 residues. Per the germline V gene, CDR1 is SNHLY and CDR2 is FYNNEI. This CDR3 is CASSDLAGGLYYNEQFF. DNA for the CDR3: TGTGCCAGCAGTGATCTAGCGGGGGGGCTTTATTACAATGAGCAGTTCTTC.